This TCR beta chain was identified during a study of cytomegalovirus exposure and HLA in healthy donors. 13 Jbeta primers and 60 Vbeta primers were used for the PCR. Measured with immunoSEQ multiplex PCR; TCRdb has only the in-frame clones, and not every one. In the table there are some 210,000 clones, 77% of which are singletons. This sequence originates from a woman in her 30s in good health and CMV-seropositive. Input material: PBMCs.

The CDR3 coding sequence is TGCGCCAGCAGCGGCCCGGGGGAAAACATTCAGTACTTC. Translating gives CASSGPGENIQYF. The J gene is TRBJ2-4, the V gene TRBV5-1, with a possible D match to TRBD2 (6 bases). Trimming left V 4 bases short and J 5 bases short, with 10 bases between. The germline V gene encodes CDR1 SGHRS and CDR2 YFSETQ. The CDR3 runs to 13 residues. The full variable domain, with the rest looked up from reference TRBV5-1 and TRBJ2-4, is KAGVTQTPRYLIKTRGQQVTLSCSPISGHRSVSWYQQTPGQGLQFLFEYFSETQRNKGNFPGRFSGRQFSNSRSEMNVSTLELGDSALYLCASSGPGENIQYFGAGTRLSVL.